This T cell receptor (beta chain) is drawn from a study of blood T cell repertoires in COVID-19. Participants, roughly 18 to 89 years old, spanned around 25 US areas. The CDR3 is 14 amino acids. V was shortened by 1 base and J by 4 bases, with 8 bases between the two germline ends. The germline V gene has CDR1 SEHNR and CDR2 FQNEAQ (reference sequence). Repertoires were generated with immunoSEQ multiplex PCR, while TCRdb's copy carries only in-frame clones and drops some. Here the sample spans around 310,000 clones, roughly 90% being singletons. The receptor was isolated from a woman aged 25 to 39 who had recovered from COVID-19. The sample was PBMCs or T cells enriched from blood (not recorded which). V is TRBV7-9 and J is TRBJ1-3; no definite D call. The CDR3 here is CASSLEEPGNTIYF. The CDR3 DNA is TGTGCCAGCAGCTTAGAGGAGCCGGGAAACACCATATATTTT.